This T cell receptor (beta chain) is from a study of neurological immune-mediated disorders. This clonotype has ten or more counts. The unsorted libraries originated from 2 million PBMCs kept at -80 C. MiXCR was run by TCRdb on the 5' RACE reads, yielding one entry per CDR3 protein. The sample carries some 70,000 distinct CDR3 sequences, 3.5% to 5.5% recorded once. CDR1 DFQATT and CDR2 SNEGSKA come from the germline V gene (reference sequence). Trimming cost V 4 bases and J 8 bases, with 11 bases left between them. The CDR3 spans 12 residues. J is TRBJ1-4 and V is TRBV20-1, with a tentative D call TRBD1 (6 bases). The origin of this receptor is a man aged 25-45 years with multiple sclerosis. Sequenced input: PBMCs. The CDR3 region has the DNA TGCAGTGCTAAACAGGGAGGGGAAAAACTGTTTTTT. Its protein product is CSAKQGGEKLFF.